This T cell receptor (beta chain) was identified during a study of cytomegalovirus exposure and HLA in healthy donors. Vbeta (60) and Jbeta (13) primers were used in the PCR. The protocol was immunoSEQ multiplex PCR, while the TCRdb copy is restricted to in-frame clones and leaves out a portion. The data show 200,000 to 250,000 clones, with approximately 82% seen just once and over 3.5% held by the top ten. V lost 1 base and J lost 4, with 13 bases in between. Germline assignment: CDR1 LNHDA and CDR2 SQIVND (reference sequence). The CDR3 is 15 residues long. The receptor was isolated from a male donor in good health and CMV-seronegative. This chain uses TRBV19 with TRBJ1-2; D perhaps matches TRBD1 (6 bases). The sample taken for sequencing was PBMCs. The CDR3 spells CASSIVQGWTYGYTF. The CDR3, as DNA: TGTGCCAGTAGTATAGTACAGGGATGGACCTATGGCTACACCTTC.